This TCR beta chain stems from a study of graft-versus-host responses after intestinal transplantation. Study-level background: Each recipient received a multivisceral, liver-intestinal, or isolated intestinal graft. Recipients across the board were started on anti-thymocyte globulin induction, then kept on tacrolimus and steroids for two to four years.

The table came from immunoSEQ multiplex PCR; TCRdb's copy has only in-frame clones and leaves some out. The top ten hold more than 0.9% of the sample, which has 95,000 to 110,000 clones, roughly 93% seen once. For this clone: Its target is unknown.

This TCR came from a human donor who received an intestinal transplant. The source material was unstimulated CD8+ T cells sorted from spleen or lymph node cells, sampled before intestinal transplant.

The CDR3 protein is CASSVATGVYGYTF. CDR3 DNA: TGTGCCAGCAGCGTAGCAACCGGGGTCTATGGCTACACCTTC. This chain links TRBV9 with TRBJ1-2; D gene ambiguous. The length of the CDR3 is 14 residues. Germline CDR1 and CDR2: SGDLS and YYNGEE. The V end lost 0 bases, the J end lost 4 bases, and 10 bases lay between the germline ends.